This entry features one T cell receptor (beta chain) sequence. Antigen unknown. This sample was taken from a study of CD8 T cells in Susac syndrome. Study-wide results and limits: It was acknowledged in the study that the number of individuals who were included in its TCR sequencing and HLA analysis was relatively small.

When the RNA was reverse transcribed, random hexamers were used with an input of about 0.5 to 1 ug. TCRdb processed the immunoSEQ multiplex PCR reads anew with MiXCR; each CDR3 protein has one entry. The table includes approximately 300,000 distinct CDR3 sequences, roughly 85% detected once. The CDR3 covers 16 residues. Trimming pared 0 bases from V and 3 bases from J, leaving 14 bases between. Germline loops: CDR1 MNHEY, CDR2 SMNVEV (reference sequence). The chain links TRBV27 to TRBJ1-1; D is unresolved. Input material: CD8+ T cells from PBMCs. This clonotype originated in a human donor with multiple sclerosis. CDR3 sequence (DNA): TGTGCCAGCAGTTTATCAGGTCCCGTCGGGCACACTGAAGCTTTCTTT. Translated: CASSLSGPVGHTEAFF.